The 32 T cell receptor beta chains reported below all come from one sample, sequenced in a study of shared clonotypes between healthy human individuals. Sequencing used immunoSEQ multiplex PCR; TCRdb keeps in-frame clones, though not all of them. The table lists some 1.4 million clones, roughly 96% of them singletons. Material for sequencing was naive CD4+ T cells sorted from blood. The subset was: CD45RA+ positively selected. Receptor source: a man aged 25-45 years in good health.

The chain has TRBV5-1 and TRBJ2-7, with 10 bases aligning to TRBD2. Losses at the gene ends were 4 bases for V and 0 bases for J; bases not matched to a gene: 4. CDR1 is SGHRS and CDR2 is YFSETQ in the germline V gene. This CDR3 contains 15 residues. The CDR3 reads CASSPLAGISYEQYF. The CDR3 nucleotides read TGCGCCAGCAGCCCACTAGCGGGAATCTCCTACGAGCAGTACTTC.

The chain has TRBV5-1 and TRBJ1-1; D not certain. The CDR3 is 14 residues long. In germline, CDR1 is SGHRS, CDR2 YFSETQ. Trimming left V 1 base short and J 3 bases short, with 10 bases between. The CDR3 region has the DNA TGCGCCAGCAGCTTGTATGGAGAGGACACTGAAGCTTTCTTT. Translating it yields CASSLYGEDTEAFF.

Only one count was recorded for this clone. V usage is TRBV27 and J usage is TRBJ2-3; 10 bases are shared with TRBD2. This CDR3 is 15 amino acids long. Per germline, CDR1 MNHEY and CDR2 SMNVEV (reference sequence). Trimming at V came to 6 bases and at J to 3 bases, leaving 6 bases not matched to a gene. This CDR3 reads CASRAGGPYTDTQYF. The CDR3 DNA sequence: TGTGCCAGCAGAGCGGGAGGGCCGTATACAGATACGCAGTATTTT.

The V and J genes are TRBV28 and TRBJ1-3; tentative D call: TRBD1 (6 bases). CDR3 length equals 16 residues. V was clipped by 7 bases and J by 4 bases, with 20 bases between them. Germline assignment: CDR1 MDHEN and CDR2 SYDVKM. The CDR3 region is CASNLNSNRAGNTIYF. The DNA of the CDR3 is TGTGCCAGCAATCTCAACTCAAACAGGGCCGGAAACACCATATATTTT.

The CDR3 protein is CASSLNTWGEQFF. Written as DNA, the CDR3 is TGTGCCAGCAGCTTGAATACTTGGGGTGAGCAGTTCTTC. The chain recombines TRBV5-4 with TRBJ2-1; D call uncertain. V lost 1 base and J 9 bases, leaving 11 bases between the germline ends. In germline, CDR1 is SGHNT, CDR2 YYREEE (reference sequence). This CDR3 is 13 amino acids long.

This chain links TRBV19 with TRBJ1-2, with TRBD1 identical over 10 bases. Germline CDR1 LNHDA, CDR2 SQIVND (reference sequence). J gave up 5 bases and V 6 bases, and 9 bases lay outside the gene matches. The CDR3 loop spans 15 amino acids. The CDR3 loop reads CASSHPTGGYYGYTF. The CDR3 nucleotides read TGTGCCAGTAGCCACCCGACAGGGGGCTATTATGGCTACACCTTC. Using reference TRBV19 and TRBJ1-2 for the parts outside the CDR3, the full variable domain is DGGITQSPKYLFRKEGQNVTLSCEQNLNHDAMYWYRQDPGQGLRLIYYSQIVNDFQKGDIAEGYSVSREKKESFPLTVTSAQKNPTAFYLCASSHPTGGYYGYTFGSGTRLTVV.

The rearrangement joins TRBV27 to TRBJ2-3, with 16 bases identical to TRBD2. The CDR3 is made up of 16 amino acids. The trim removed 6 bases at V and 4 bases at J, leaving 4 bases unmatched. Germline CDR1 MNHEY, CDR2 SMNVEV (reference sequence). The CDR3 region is CASRRGLAGGSDTQYF. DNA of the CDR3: TGTGCCAGCAGACGGGGACTAGCGGGAGGGTCAGATACGCAGTATTTT.

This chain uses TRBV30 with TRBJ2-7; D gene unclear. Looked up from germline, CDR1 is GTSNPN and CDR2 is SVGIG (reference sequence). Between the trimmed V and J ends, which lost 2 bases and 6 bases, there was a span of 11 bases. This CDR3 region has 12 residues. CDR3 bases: TGTGCCTGGAGTCCGACACTTACCGAGCAGTACTTC. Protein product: CAWSPTLTEQYF.

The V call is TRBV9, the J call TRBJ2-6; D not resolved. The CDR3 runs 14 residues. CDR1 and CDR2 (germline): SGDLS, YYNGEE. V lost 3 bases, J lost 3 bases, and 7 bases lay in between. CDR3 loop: CASSAALGANVLTF. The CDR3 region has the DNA TGTGCCAGCAGCGCCGCTCTTGGGGCCAACGTCCTGACTTTC.

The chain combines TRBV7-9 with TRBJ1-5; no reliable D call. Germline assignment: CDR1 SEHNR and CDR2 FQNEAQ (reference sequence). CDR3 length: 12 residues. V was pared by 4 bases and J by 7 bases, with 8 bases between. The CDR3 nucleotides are TGTGCCAGCAGCTCCCTAGGGCAGCCCCAGCATTTT. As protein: CASSSLGQPQHF.

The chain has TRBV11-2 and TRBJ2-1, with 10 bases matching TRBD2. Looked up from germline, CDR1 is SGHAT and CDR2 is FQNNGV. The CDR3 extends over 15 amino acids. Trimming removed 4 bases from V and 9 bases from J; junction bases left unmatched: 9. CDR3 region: CASSYPAGGSIEQFF. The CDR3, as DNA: TGTGCCAGCAGCTATCCAGCGGGAGGGTCTATTGAGCAGTTCTTC.

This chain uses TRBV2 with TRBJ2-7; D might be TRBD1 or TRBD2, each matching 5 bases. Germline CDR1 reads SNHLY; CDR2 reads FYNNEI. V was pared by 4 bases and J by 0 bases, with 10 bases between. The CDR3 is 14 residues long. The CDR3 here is CASSAGTISYEQYF. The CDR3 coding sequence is TGTGCCAGCAGTGCCGGGACGATCTCCTACGAGCAGTACTTC.

The CDR3 loop reads CSARRRDEQFF. CDR3 in DNA: TGCAGTGCCCGGAGGAGGGATGAGCAGTTCTTC. The chain combines TRBV20-1 with TRBJ2-1; D might be TRBD2 (6 bases). The CDR3 length is 11 residues. Germline V gene lookup returns CDR1 DFQATT and CDR2 SNEGSKA (reference sequence). Trimming left V 6 bases short and J 8 bases short, with 11 bases between.

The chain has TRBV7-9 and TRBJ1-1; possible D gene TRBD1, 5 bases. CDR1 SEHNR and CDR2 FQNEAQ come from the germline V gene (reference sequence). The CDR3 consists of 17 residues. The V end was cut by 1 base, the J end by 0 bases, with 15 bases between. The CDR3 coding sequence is TGTGCCAGCAGCTTAGATAGGGGTCAGGGAATGAACACTGAAGCTTTCTTT. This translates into CASSLDRGQGMNTEAFF.

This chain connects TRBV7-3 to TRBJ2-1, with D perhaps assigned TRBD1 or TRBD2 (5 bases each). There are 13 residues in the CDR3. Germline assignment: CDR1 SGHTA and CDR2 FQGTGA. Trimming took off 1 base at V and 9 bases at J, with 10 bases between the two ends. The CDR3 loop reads CASSLSRDGEQFF. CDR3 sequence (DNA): TGTGCCAGCAGCTTAAGCAGGGACGGTGAGCAGTTCTTC.

The CDR3 DNA reads TGTGCCAGCAGCTTTAAACATAGGGTTACTGAAGCTTTCTTT. Its translation is CASSFKHRVTEAFF. This chain joins TRBV5-6 and TRBJ1-1, with no clear D. Between the trimmed V and J ends, which lost 2 bases and 5 bases, there was a span of 13 bases. The CDR3 has 14 amino acids. The germline gives CDR1 SGHDT, CDR2 YYEEEE.

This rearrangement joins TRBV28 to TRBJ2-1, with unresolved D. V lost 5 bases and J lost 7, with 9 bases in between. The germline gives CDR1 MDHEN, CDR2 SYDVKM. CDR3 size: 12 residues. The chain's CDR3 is CASSPSLNEQFF. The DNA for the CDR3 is TGTGCCAGCAGTCCATCCTTGAATGAGCAGTTCTTC.

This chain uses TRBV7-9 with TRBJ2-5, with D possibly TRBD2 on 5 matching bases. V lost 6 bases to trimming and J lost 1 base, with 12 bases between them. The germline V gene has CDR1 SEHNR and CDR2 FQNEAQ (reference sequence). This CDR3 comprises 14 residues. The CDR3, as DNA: TGTGCCAGCAGTCCGAACCGGGGCCAAGAGACCCAGTACTTC. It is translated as CASSPNRGQETQYF.

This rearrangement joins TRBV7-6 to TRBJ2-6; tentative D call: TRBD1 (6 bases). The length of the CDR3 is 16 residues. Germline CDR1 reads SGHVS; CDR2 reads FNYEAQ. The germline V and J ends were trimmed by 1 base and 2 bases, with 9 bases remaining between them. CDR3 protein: CASSLDRDAGANVLTF. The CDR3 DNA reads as TGTGCCAGCAGCTTAGACAGGGATGCTGGGGCCAACGTCCTGACTTTC.

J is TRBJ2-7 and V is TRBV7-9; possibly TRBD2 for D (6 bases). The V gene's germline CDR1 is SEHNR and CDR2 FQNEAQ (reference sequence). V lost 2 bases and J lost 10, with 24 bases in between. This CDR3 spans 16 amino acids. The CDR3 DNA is TGTGCCAGCAGCTTATTGCCGCCCGGACTACAAAGAGAACAGTACTTC. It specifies CASSLLPPGLQREQYF.

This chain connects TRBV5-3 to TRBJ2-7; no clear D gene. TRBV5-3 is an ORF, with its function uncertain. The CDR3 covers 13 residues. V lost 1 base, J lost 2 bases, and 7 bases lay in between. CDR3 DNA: TGTGCCAGAAGCTTGAAGCAGACCTACGAGCAGTACTTC. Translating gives CARSLKQTYEQYF.

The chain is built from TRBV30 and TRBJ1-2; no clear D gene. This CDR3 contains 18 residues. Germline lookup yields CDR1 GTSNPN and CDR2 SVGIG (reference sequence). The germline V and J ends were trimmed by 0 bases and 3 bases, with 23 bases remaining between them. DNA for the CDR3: TGTGCCTGGAGTGTACATCGGGCCAGCCACTTAAGGGACTATGGCTACACCTTC. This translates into CAWSVHRASHLRDYGYTF.

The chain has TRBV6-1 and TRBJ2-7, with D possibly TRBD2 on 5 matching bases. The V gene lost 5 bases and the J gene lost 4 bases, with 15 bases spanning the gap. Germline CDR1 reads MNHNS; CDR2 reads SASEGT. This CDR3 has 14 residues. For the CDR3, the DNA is TGTGCCAGCAGTCAAACTAGATTTCGTTACGAGCAGTACTTC. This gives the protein CASSQTRFRYEQYF.

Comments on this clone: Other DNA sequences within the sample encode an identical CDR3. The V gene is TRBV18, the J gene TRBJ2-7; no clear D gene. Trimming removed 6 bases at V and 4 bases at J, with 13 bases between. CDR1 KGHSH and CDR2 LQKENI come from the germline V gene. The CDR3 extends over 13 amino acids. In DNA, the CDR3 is TGTGCCAGCTCCCCCATCGGTGGGTACGAGCAGTACTTC. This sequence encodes CASSPIGGYEQYF.

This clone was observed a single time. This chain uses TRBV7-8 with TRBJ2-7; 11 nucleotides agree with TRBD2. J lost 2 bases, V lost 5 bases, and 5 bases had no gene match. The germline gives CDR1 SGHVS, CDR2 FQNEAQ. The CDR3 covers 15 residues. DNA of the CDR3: TGTGCCAGCAGCATTAGCGGGGGGGTAGCCTACGAGCAGTACTTC. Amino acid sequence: CASSISGGVAYEQYF.

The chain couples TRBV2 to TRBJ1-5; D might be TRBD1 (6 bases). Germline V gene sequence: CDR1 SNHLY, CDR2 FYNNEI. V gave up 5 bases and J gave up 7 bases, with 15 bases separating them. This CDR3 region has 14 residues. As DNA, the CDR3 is TGTGCCAGCAGTCCGACAGGTGAGTCGCAGCCCCAGCATTTT. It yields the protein CASSPTGESQPQHF.

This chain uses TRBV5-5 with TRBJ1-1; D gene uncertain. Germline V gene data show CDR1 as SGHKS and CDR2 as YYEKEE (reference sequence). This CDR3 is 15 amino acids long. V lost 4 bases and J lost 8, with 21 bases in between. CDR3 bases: TGTGCCAGCAGCACTGGGCCGACCCTCCCCTTAGAAGCTTTCTTT. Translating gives CASSTGPTLPLEAFF.

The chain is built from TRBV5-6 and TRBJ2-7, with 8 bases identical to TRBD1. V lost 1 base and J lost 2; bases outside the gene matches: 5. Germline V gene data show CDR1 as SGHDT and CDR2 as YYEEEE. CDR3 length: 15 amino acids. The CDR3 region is CASSLQGANTYEQYF. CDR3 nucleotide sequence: TGTGCCAGCAGCTTGCAGGGGGCAAACACCTACGAGCAGTACTTC.

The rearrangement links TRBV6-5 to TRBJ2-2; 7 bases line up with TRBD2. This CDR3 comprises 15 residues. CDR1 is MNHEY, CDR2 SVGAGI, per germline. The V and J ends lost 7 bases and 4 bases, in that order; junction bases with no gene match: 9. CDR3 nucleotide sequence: TGTGCCAGCAAAACTAGCGCCGCGGGCACCGGGGAGCTGTTTTTT. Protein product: CASKTSAAGTGELFF.

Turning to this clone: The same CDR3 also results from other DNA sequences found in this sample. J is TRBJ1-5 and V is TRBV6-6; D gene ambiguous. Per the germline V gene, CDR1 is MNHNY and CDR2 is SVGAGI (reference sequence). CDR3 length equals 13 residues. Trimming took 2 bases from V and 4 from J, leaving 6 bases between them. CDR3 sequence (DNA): TGTGCCAGCAGTTACGAGAGTAATCAGCCCCAGCATTTT. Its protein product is CASSYESNQPQHF.

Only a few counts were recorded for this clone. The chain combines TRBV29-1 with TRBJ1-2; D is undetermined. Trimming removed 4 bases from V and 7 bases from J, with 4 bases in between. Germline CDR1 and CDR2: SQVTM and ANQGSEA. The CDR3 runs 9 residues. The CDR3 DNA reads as TGCAGCGTTGCTCCTGGCTACACCTTC. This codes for CSVAPGYTF. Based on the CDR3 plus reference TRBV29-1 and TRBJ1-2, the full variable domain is SAVISQKPSRDICQRGTSLTIQCQVDSQVTMMFWYRQQPGQSLTLIATANQGSEATYESGFVIDKFPISRPNLTFSTLTVSNMSPEDSSIYLCSVAPGYTFGSGTRLTVV.

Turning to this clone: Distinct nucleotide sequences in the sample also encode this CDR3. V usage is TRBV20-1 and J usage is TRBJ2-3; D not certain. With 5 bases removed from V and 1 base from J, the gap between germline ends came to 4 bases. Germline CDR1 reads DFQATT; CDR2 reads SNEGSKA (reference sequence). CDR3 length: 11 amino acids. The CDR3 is CSAQGTDTQYF. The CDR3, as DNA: TGCAGTGCTCAGGGCACAGATACGCAGTATTTT.